The 8 T cell receptor beta chains below all came from one sample that was sequenced in a study of control samples from healthy donors and cancer patients (dated by TCRdb to 2020 to 2022). The library was built by means of the immunoSEQ multiplex PCR assay. TCRdb carries this immuneACCESS record with in-frame sequences only. Its versions omit some clonotypes, under half of them owing to an unresolved V gene in the studies checked, with the rest unexplained. Across this sample there are more than 95,000 clones, with over 75% seen only once. 2.9% of the sample goes to the ten largest clones. The sample was blood. The receptors originated from a man in his 60s in good health.

This clone was recorded a few times. This chain connects TRBV19 to TRBJ2-5, with D tentatively TRBD2 (5 bases). Trimming pared 1 base from V and 14 bases from J, leaving 14 bases between. Germline V gene data show CDR1 as LNHDA and CDR2 as SQIVND (reference sequence). CDR3 length: 12 amino acids. The CDR3 protein is CASSIGRAALYF. CDR3 nucleotide sequence: TGTGCCAGTAGTATAGGGCGGGCTGCTCTTTACTTC. The whole variable domain, remainder taken from reference TRBV19 and TRBJ2-5, is DGGITQSPKYLFRKEGQNVTLSCEQNLNHDAMYWYRQDPGQGLRLIYYSQIVNDFQKGDIAEGYSVSREKKESFPLTVTSAQKNPTAFYLCASSIGRAALYFGPGTRLLVL.

The chain combines TRBV7-2 with TRBJ1-2; no reliable D call. V was shortened by 1 base and J by 0 bases, with 9 bases between the two germline ends. CDR3 length: 15 amino acids. The germline gives CDR1 SGHTA, CDR2 FQGNSA. The CDR3 region is CASSLGTAANYGYTF. CDR3 sequence (DNA): TGTGCCAGCAGCTTAGGTACAGCCGCTAACTATGGCTACACCTTC.

CDR3 nucleotides: TGTGCCAGCAGCCCTTACGGGACAGGGAACGAAAAACTGTTTTTT. This translates into CASSPYGTGNEKLFF. This chain links TRBV9 with TRBJ1-4; 9 bases are shared with TRBD1. This CDR3 is 15 amino acids long. Looked up from germline, CDR1 is SGDLS and CDR2 is YYNGEE. V shed 4 bases and J 8 bases; nucleotides not matched to a gene: 9. The full variable domain, its missing parts supplied by reference TRBV9 and TRBJ1-4, is DSGVTQTPKHLITATGQRVTLRCSPRSGDLSVYWYQQSLDQGLQFLIQYYNGEERAKGNILERFSAQQFPDLHSELNLSSLELGDSALYFCASSPYGTGNEKLFFGSGTQLSVL.

The V call is TRBV6-1, the J call TRBJ1-5; D is perhaps TRBD1 (5 bases). The germline V gene encodes CDR1 MNHNS and CDR2 SASEGT. Trimming cost V 2 bases and J 5 bases, with 7 bases left between them. The CDR3 covers 13 residues. In DNA, the CDR3 is TGTGCCAGCAGTGAATGGGACTATCAGCCCCAGCATTTT. Amino acids: CASSEWDYQPQHF.

The V call is TRBV10-3, the J call TRBJ1-1, with no clear D. V was clipped by 2 bases and J by 1 base, with 8 bases between them. Germline lookup yields CDR1 ENHRY and CDR2 SYGVKD. The CDR3 covers 14 residues. Here the CDR3 DNA reads TGTGCCATCAGTGAGAACTCAGGGAACACTGAAGCTTTCTTT. This encodes CAISENSGNTEAFF.

A few counts support this clone. V gene TRBV4-3 combines with J gene TRBJ1-6; D is perhaps TRBD1 (5 bases). The germline gives CDR1 LGHNA, CDR2 YSLEER. V dropped 1 base and J dropped 10 bases, with 11 bases sitting between them. The CDR3 has 14 residues. The CDR3 loop is CASSQGGGESPLHF. CDR3 sequence (DNA): TGCGCCAGCAGCCAAGGGGGCGGCGAATCACCCCTCCACTTT.

The chain uses TRBV7-2 and TRBJ2-5; 9 positions agree with TRBD1. This CDR3 region has 16 residues. Germline V gene lookup returns CDR1 SGHTA and CDR2 FQGNSA. The J segment lost 5 bases and the V segment lost 1 base, leaving 8 bases of the junction unmatched. This CDR3 is CASSLVGGTGWETQYF. The CDR3 region has the DNA TGTGCCAGCAGCTTAGTAGGGGGGACAGGGTGGGAGACCCAGTACTTC.

This clone appeared once. This chain joins TRBV5-4 and TRBJ1-2; perhaps TRBD1 as D (6 bases). Germline values: CDR1 SGHNT, CDR2 YYREEE (reference sequence). The CDR3 is 14 amino acids. V was cut by 4 bases and J by 1 base, with 11 bases left in between. The CDR3 spells CASSVGTLNYGYTF. CDR3 DNA sequence: TGTGCCAGCAGCGTCGGGACACTTAACTATGGCTACACCTTC.